This section outlines one T cell receptor (beta chain) sequence together with its context. The sample is drawn from a study of T cell clonotyping in hematopoietic cell transplantation. Germline assignment: CDR1 SGHRS and CDR2 YFSETQ. This CDR3 contains 14 residues. V was trimmed by 2 bases and J by 0 bases, leaving 5 bases between them. Here immunoSEQ multiplex PCR was the method, and the copy in TCRdb shows in-frame clones only, minus some. The data contain 8,000 or so clones, approximately 94% of them singletons. The specimen comprised PBMCs, sampled 180 days after allogeneic stem cell transplant. This sequence originates from a female patient in her fifties who had an allogeneic stem cell transplant from an unrelated donor, so the T cells may come from the graft donor. Some clones in this sample may be carry-over from other donors' samples. This rearrangement joins TRBV5-1 to TRBJ2-2; D is uncertain. CDR3 sequence: CASSFSTNTGELFF. The CDR3 DNA reads TGCGCCAGCAGCTTTAGTACGAACACCGGGGAGCTGTTTTTT.